One and the same sample provided the 21 T cell receptor beta chains below, sequenced in a study of blood T cells in healthy people across ages. The use of a sample-barcoded 5' primer and a J-beta primer mix characterized a second PCR of about 6 to 12 cycles. TCRdb analysed the 5' RACE reads with MiXCR anew, one entry per CDR3 protein. The sample has 630,000 or so distinct CDR3 sequences; about 34% are singletons. Sample: blood. Source of these receptors: a woman of 80 years or more in good health.

This clonotype was recorded at least ten times. The chain recombines TRBV29-1 with TRBJ1-1; D not resolved. This CDR3 has 13 residues. V was shortened by 4 bases and J by 0 bases, with 9 bases between the two germline ends. Germline CDR1 and CDR2: SQVTM and ANQGSEA. CDR3 bases: TGCAGCGTTGTAGGGCAGGTGAACACTGAAGCTTTCTTT. Translating it yields CSVVGQVNTEAFF. Full variable domain (missing parts from reference TRBV29-1 and TRBJ1-1): SAVISQKPSRDICQRGTSLTIQCQVDSQVTMMFWYRQQPGQSLTLIATANQGSEATYESGFVIDKFPISRPNLTFSTLTVSNMSPEDSSIYLCSVVGQVNTEAFFGQGTRLTVV.

Regarding this clonotype: This could be a read error, since a much larger clone is one nucleotide away. The chain carries TRBV6-2 or TRBV6-3 and TRBJ2-5; D remains ambiguous. V was pared by 6 bases and J by 11 bases, with 13 bases between. The CDR3 has 11 amino acids. Germline V gene sequence: CDR1 MNHEY, CDR2 SVGEGT. Here the CDR3 reads CASRLLGEQYF. In nucleotides, the CDR3 is TGTGCCAGCAGGCTTCTTGGTGAGCAGTACTTC.

This clonotype was counted at least ten times. The chain recombines TRBV10-3 with TRBJ1-2; a weak D match, TRBD1 (6 bases). V lost 3 bases to trimming and J lost 2 bases, with 7 bases between them. The CDR3 consists of 13 residues. Germline V lookup: CDR1 ENHRY, CDR2 SYGVKD. Written as DNA, the CDR3 is TGTGCCATCAGTGAAGACAGGAACTATGGCTACACCTTC. Translating gives CAISEDRNYGYTF.

This clonotype was detected many times. The chain has TRBV14 and TRBJ2-1; D may be TRBD1 (5 bases). Per germline, CDR1 SGHDN and CDR2 FVKESK. The CDR3 has 14 residues. Trimming left V 4 bases short and J 6 bases short, with 13 bases between. The CDR3 loop is CASSPQGSRNEQFF. In DNA form, the CDR3 reads TGTGCCAGCAGCCCGCAGGGAAGCCGCAATGAGCAGTTCTTC.

In this sample, this clonotype turned up once. The CDR3 carries no conserved terminal phenylalanine or tryptophan, so it likely arises from a read error. It is unclear where the CDR3 begins or ends on the DNA, so no DNA is shown, and the CDR3 is as TCRdb lists it. The rearrangement uses TRBV12-3 or TRBV12-4 and TRBJ2-1; the listed D gene, TRBD1, was not tested against the DNA. The CDR3 spans 15 amino acids, including both terminal residues. CDR3 in amino acids: CASSSSRMGGYTFGS.

V gene TRBV7-2 combines with J gene TRBJ1-1, with D maybe TRBD1 (5 bases). Trimming cost V 5 bases and J 1 base, with 17 bases left between them. CDR1 SGHTA and CDR2 FQGNSA come from the germline V gene. The CDR3 spans 16 residues. The chain's CDR3 is CASSPRAGGGNTEAFF. CDR3 coding DNA: TGTGCCAGCAGCCCGCGGGCGGGGGGAGGGAACACTGAAGCTTTCTTT.

This clonotype appeared many times. The chain employs TRBV20-1 and TRBJ1-2, with D possibly matching TRBD1 (6 bases). The germline V and J ends were trimmed by 0 bases and 7 bases, with 21 bases remaining between them. Germline CDR1 reads DFQATT; CDR2 reads SNEGSKA (reference sequence). The CDR3 consists of 16 residues. CDR3 DNA sequence: TGCAGTGCTAGAGATCGGATATTGGGGGGCTGGGGTGGCTACACCTTC. It specifies CSARDRILGGWGGYTF.

This clonotype showed up many times. This sequence joins TRBV20-1 and TRBJ2-1; 7 nucleotides match TRBD2. The CDR3 loop spans 15 amino acids. V shed 0 bases and J 6 bases; nucleotides not matched to a gene: 8. The germline V gene has CDR1 DFQATT and CDR2 SNEGSKA (reference sequence). The CDR3 sequence: CSARDTGGGSNEQFF. As DNA, the CDR3 is TGCAGTGCTAGAGATACGGGCGGGGGATCCAATGAGCAGTTCTTC.

This clonotype was observed a few times. A read error may explain this, as a much larger clone is one base away. The rearrangement uses TRBV20-1 and TRBJ2-5; D tentatively fits TRBD1 or TRBD2 (6 bases each). The CDR3 totals 15 residues. CDR1 is DFQATT, CDR2 SNEGSKA, per germline (reference sequence). V was shortened by 2 bases and J by 11 bases, with 24 bases between the two germline ends. CDR3 protein: CSARPGRGQYNEQYF. CDR3 DNA: TGCAGTGCTAGACCGGGGCGGGGACAATACAATGAGCAGTACTTC.

On this clonotype: Since a much larger clone is just one base distant, this may be a read error. The gene calls are TRBV27 and TRBJ1-2, with D perhaps matching TRBD1 (5 bases). In germline, CDR1 is MNHEY, CDR2 SMNVEV (reference sequence). This CDR3 contains 16 residues. This CDR3 reads CANSPKGTGVYYGYTF. In DNA, the CDR3 is TGTGCCAACAGTCCTAAGGGGACGGGGGTTTACTATGGCTACACCTTC.

The chain links TRBV5-1 to TRBJ2-1, with TRBD2 matching over 10 bases. This CDR3 region has 18 residues. Trimming cost V 1 base and J 8 bases; bases outside gene matches: 15. Germline CDR1 SGHRS, CDR2 YFSETQ. For the CDR3, the DNA is TGCGCCAGCAGCTTGACTGGGTCAAGCGGGGGGGCGATATATGAGCAGTTCTTC. As protein: CASSLTGSSGGAIYEQFF.

The chain joins TRBV11-2 to TRBJ1-6; D unclear. The CDR3 covers 13 residues. With 1 base removed from V and 14 bases from J, the gap between germline ends came to 12 bases. Germline assignment: CDR1 SGHAT and CDR2 FQNNGV. Here the CDR3 reads CASSLGLGSALHF. In DNA, the CDR3 is TGTGCCAGCAGCTTAGGATTAGGCTCGGCCCTCCACTTT.

The gene calls are TRBV10-2 and TRBJ1-4; possibly TRBD1 for D (5 bases). The V end was cut by 3 bases, the J end by 5 bases, with 10 bases between. CDR3 length: 14 amino acids. Germline values: CDR1 WSHSY, CDR2 SAAADI. CDR3 sequence reads: CASSEQVFNEKLFF. Here the CDR3 DNA reads TGCGCCAGCAGTGAACAGGTCTTCAATGAAAAACTGTTTTTT.

In this sample, this clonotype turned up many times. The rearrangement joins TRBV7-3 to TRBJ2-5; TRBD1 might be the D (6 bases). The CDR3 is 14 residues long. CDR1 is SGHTA, CDR2 FQGTGA, per germline. The ends were cut back, 5 bases at V and 7 bases at J, with 17 bases in the middle. CDR3 region: CASSVHRVSGTQYF. CDR3 coding DNA: TGTGCCAGCAGCGTCCACAGGGTTTCTGGGACCCAGTACTTC.

In its sample, this clonotype was seen many times. The chain has TRBV20-1 and TRBJ1-1; 9 nucleotides align to TRBD1. Germline V gene data show CDR1 as DFQATT and CDR2 as SNEGSKA (reference sequence). J gave up 7 bases and V 5 bases, and 8 bases lay outside the gene matches. There are 13 residues in the CDR3. The CDR3 coding sequence is TGCAGTGCTTACACAGGGGGCAACGGTGAAGCTTTCTTT. This encodes CSAYTGGNGEAFF.

This clonotype was detected only once. The J gene is TRBJ2-5, the V gene TRBV5-1; 9 nucleotides align to TRBD1. Per germline, CDR1 SGHRS and CDR2 YFSETQ. J gave up 5 bases and V 6 bases, and 11 bases lay outside the gene matches. This CDR3 is built from 15 residues. The CDR3 coding sequence is TGCGCCAGCATCCAACACAGGGGGCTGGTGGAGACCCAGTACTTC. Translated: CASIQHRGLVETQYF.

This clonotype was seen at least ten times. J is TRBJ2-1 and V is TRBV6-5; the D gene is possibly TRBD1 (5 bases). V dropped 6 bases and J dropped 3 bases, with 9 bases sitting between them. CDR1 is MNHEY and CDR2 is SVGAGI in the germline V gene. The CDR3 extends over 13 amino acids. The CDR3 DNA reads TGTGCCAGCAGGCGACAGTTCTACAATGAGCAGTTCTTC. Protein product: CASRRQFYNEQFF.

This clonotype is a singleton in its sample. J is TRBJ2-3 and V is TRBV24-1; D is perhaps TRBD2 (5 bases). CDR1 is KGHDR, CDR2 SFDVKD, per germline. Trimming cost V 1 base and J 6 bases, with 19 bases left between them. This CDR3 has 17 residues. For the CDR3, the DNA is TGTGCCACCAGTGATTTATTCAGCGGACCAGGTCCGGATACGCAGTATTTT. Its protein is CATSDLFSGPGPDTQYF.

A word on this clonotype: It may be a read error: a sequence one base away is much more abundant. The gene calls are TRBV14 and TRBJ2-7; TRBD1 matches at 9 bases. This CDR3 comprises 14 residues. Germline values: CDR1 SGHDN, CDR2 FVKESK. V was clipped by 3 bases and J by 5 bases; unmatched bases: 5. CDR3 protein: CASSHGDRDDEQYF. DNA of the CDR3: TGTGCCAGCAGCCACGGGGACAGGGACGACGAGCAGTACTTC.

This clonotype was observed a few times. The chain links TRBV6-5 to TRBJ1-5; possibly TRBD1 for D (5 bases). Trimming cost V 6 bases and J 0 bases, with 15 bases left between them. CDR3 size: 16 residues. The germline V gene encodes CDR1 MNHEY and CDR2 SVGAGI. CDR3 region: CASSREGPNSNQPQHF. The CDR3 nucleotides read TGTGCCAGCAGCAGGGAGGGGCCCAATAGCAATCAGCCCCAGCATTTT.

In its sample, this clonotype was seen a few times. This chain links TRBV2 with TRBJ1-1; D ambiguous. Per germline, CDR1 SNHLY and CDR2 FYNNEI. The CDR3 is made up of 15 amino acids. V was pared by 6 bases and J by 0 bases, with 14 bases between. The CDR3 sequence is CASRPTALMNTEAFF. In DNA, the CDR3 is TGTGCCAGCAGACCCACCGCCCTTATGAACACTGAAGCTTTCTTT.